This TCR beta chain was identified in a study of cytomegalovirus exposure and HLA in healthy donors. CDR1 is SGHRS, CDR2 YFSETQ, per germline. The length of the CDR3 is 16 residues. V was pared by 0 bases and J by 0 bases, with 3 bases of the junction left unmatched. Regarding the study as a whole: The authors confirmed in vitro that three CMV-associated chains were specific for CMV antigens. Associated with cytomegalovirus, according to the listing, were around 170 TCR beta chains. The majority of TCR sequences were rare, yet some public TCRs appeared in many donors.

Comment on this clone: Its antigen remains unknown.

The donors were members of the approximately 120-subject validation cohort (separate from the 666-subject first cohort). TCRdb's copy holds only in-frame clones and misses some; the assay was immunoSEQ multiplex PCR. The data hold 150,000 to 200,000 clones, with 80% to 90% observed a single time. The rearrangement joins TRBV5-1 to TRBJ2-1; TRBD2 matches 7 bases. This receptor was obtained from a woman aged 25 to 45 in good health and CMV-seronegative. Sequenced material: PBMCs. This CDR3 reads CASSLAAGYSYNEQFF. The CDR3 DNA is TGCGCCAGCAGCTTGGCAGCGGGGTACTCCTACAATGAGCAGTTCTTC.